These 28 T cell receptor beta chains were all obtained from the same sample, sequenced in a study of tumor and adjacent non-tumor tissue in lung cancer. The library came from three nested PCR rounds adapted from ARM-PCR protocols. From the multiplex PCR reads, TCRdb called clonotypes with MiXCR, one entry per CDR3 protein. The profile shows 100,000 or so distinct CDR3 sequences, approximately 65% of them singletons. No cell sorting was done before RNA was extracted from the tissue. More than 3 cm separated this lung sample from the edge of the tumor. Sequencing was performed on distant non-tumor lung tissue. Every receptor here comes from a man aged 25-45 years with non-small cell lung cancer.

As regards this clonotype: The final CDR3 position lacks the conserved phenylalanine or tryptophan, pointing to a likely read error. This chain uses TRBV12-3 or TRBV12-4 with TRBJ2-3, with 7 positions matching TRBD2. The CDR3 is made up of 15 amino acids. CDR3 bases: TGTGCCAGCAGTTTAGCGGGGGGGAGCACAGATACACAGTATTCT. It specifies CASSLAGGSTDTQYS.

This clonotype came up many times. The chain carries TRBV4-1 and TRBJ2-7; D is perhaps TRBD1 (5 bases). This CDR3 has 14 residues. With 5 bases removed from V and 3 bases from J, the gap between germline ends came to 14 bases. Germline-derived CDR1 and CDR2 are MGHRA and YSYEKL. Here the CDR3 reads CASSSGHPGYEQYF. CDR3 sequence (DNA): TGCGCCAGCAGCTCCGGACACCCTGGCTACGAGCAGTACTTC.

This clonotype was seen at least ten times. The chain uses TRBV6-5 and TRBJ1-1, with D tentatively TRBD1 (5 bases). The V end lost 5 bases, the J end lost 4 bases, and 11 bases lay between the germline ends. The CDR3 is 13 residues long. From germline, CDR1 is MNHEY and CDR2 SVGAGI. The CDR3 sequence is CASSPGRFTEAFF. CDR3 sequence (DNA): TGTGCCAGCAGTCCGGGACGGTTCACTGAAGCTTTCTTT.

At least ten counts were recorded for this clonotype. The rearrangement links TRBV14 to TRBJ2-3; D may match TRBD1 or TRBD2 (5 bases each). The V and J ends lost 1 base and 8 bases respectively, with 16 bases between them. Germline CDR1 and CDR2: SGHDN and FVKESK. The CDR3 consists of 15 residues. As DNA, the CDR3 is TGTGCCAGCAGCCAAGCTGGGACGGGCACGGGTACGCAGTATTTT. As protein: CASSQAGTGTGTQYF.

The sample holds a few counts of this clonotype. A single base separates this from a much larger clone, so it may be a read error. The J gene is TRBJ2-1, the V gene TRBV6-2 or TRBV6-3; no reliable D call. Trimming shortened V by 8 bases and J by 9 bases, and 14 bases separated the two germline ends. Germline values: CDR1 MNHEY, CDR2 SVGEGT. This CDR3 has 12 amino acids. The CDR3 region has the DNA TGTGCCAGCGGCCTCGCCCTCGGTGAGCAGTTCTTC. Translated, it gives CASGLALGEQFF.

Concerning this clonotype itself: It may be a read error: a sequence one base away is much more abundant. The CDR3 region has the DNA TGCAGCGTTGAACCTGTGAGCAGAGATACGCAGTATTTT. This translates into CSVEPVSRDTQYF. J is TRBJ2-3 and V is TRBV29-1; D gene uncertain. The length of the CDR3 is 13 residues. Germline CDR1 SQVTM, CDR2 ANQGSEA.

Details on this clonotype: One junction end does not reproduce the germline sequence, and a read error may be involved. This chain uses TRBV20-1 with TRBJ1-1; D is ambiguous. Germline loops: CDR1 DFQATT, CDR2 SNEGSKA (reference sequence). This CDR3 has 11 residues. In nucleotides, the CDR3 is TGCAGGGCTAGTAGAGGACCTGAAGCTTTCTTC. It translates to CRASRGPEAFF.

On this clonotype itself: A much larger clone differs from this one at a single base, so this may be a read error. The rearrangement joins TRBV12-3 or TRBV12-4 to TRBJ2-3; a weak D match, TRBD2 (6 bases). The CDR3 runs 12 residues. V lost 8 bases and J lost 2, with 8 bases in between. CDR3 amino acids: CASWGDTDTQYF. The CDR3 nucleotides are TGTGCCAGCTGGGGGGACACAGATACGCAGTATTTT.

This clonotype has only one observation. At one end the junction does not follow the germline gene, possibly because of a read error. The genes are TRBV6-1 and TRBJ1-4; 7 bases line up with TRBD1. CDR3 length: 14 amino acids. Germline V gene lookup returns CDR1 MNHNS and CDR2 SASEGT. CDR3 sequence (DNA): TGTGTCAGCAGGACACAGGGGTTACGTGAAAAACTGTTTTTT. Residues: CVSRTQGLREKLFF.

Note on this clonotype: An end of the junction differs from the germline gene, which may be a read error. The chain has TRBV11-2 and TRBJ2-1; D is unclear. The CDR3 loop spans 14 amino acids. Germline V CDR1 and CDR2: SGHAT, FQNNGV. The CDR3 region is CASSKIVHGDDQFF. The CDR3 nucleotides read TGTGCCAGCAGCAAAATAGTCCATGGGGATGACCAGTTCTTC.

In regard to this clonotype: A read error is likely, as this CDR3 ends without the conserved phenylalanine or tryptophan. This chain links TRBV11-2 with TRBJ1-5; maybe TRBD1 (5 bases). The CDR3 runs 15 residues. Per germline, CDR1 SGHAT and CDR2 FQNNGV. CDR3 bases: TGTGCCAGCGGCTTAGGGACGGCGGCTAGTCAGCCCCAGCATCTT. It specifies CASGLGTAASQPQHL.

This clonotype appeared a few times. CDR3 nucleotide sequence: TGTGCCAGCAGCCATCCACAGAGCACGAACACTGAAGCTTTCTTT. This encodes CASSHPQSTNTEAFF. The V call is TRBV11-1, the J call TRBJ1-1; D is unclear. Germline CDR1 is SGHAT and CDR2 is FQDESV (reference sequence). Trimming shortened V by 5 bases and J by 1 base, and 14 bases separated the two germline ends. The CDR3 totals 15 residues.

This clonotype was found a few times. The rearrangement joins TRBV10-2 to TRBJ2-3; D is unclear. This CDR3 has 14 amino acids. CDR1 is WSHSY and CDR2 is SAAADI in the germline V gene. V was shortened by 3 bases and J by 2 bases, with 9 bases between the two germline ends. The CDR3 DNA reads TGCGCCAGCAGTGATGAACGGTACACAGATACGCAGTATTTT. The encoded protein is CASSDERYTDTQYF.

Turning to this clonotype: The junction departs from the called germline gene at one end, perhaps through a read error. The CDR3 protein is CASSQDPRVSYEQCF. DNA for the CDR3: TGCGCCAGCAGCCAAGACCCAAGGGTATCCTACGAGCAGTGCTTC. The chain carries TRBV4-1 and TRBJ2-7; D gene ambiguous. This CDR3 comprises 15 residues. The V gene's germline CDR1 is MGHRA and CDR2 YSYEKL.

This clonotype was recorded at least ten times. This CDR3 is CASSQDRASGGADTQYF. CDR3 in DNA: TGCGCCAGCAGCCAAGATAGGGCTAGCGGGGGAGCAGATACGCAGTATTTT. The chain recombines TRBV4-3 with TRBJ2-3; 10 nucleotides agree with TRBD2. The germline CDR1 and CDR2 sequences are LGHNA and YSLEER. The CDR3 consists of 17 residues. J was trimmed by 4 bases and V by 0 bases; bases with no gene match: 7.

The chain has TRBV11-2 and TRBJ2-2, with D possibly being TRBD1 (6 bases). The ends were cut back, 4 bases at V and 6 bases at J, with 15 bases in the middle. The CDR3 length is 15 residues. CDR1 is SGHAT, CDR2 FQNNGV, per germline. The CDR3 bases are TGTGCCAGCAGCTCGAACAGGGTCTTGGCCGGGGAGCTGTTTTTT. Translating it yields CASSSNRVLAGELFF. Drawing the rest from reference TRBV11-2 and TRBJ2-2, the complete variable domain is EAGVAQSPRYKIIEKRQSVAFWCNPISGHATLYWYQQILGQGPKLLIQFQNNGVVDDSQLPKDRFSAERLKGVDSTLKIQPAKLEDSAVYLCASSSNRVLAGELFFGEGSRLTVL.

V gene TRBV20-1 combines with J gene TRBJ2-7, with 11 bases fitting TRBD2. Trimming took 6 bases from V and 10 from J; bases not matched to a gene: 11. CDR3 length: 13 residues. Per germline, CDR1 DFQATT and CDR2 SNEGSKA (reference sequence). CDR3 residues: CSASRLAGGKQYF. CDR3 coding DNA: TGCAGTGCCAGTCGGCTAGCGGGGGGCAAACAGTACTTC.

This clonotype was picked up a small number of times. The V and J genes are TRBV2 and TRBJ1-5; weak D call: TRBD1 (6 bases). V was trimmed by 11 bases and J by 0 bases, leaving 11 bases between them. The CDR3 loop spans 13 amino acids. Germline V gene data show CDR1 as SNHLY and CDR2 as FYNNEI. The CDR3 reads CASQGYSNQPQHF. As DNA, the CDR3 is TGTGCCTCACAGGGATATAGCAATCAGCCCCAGCATTTT. Full variable domain (rest looked up from reference TRBV2 and TRBJ1-5): EPEVTQTPSHQVTQMGQEVILRCVPISNHLYFYWYRQILGQKVEFLVSFYNNEISEKSEIFDDQFSVERPDGSNFTLKIRSTKLEDSAMYFCASQGYSNQPQHFGDGTRLSIL.

Worth noting for this clonotype: It may be a read error: a sequence one base away is much more abundant. The chain joins TRBV5-4 to TRBJ2-3; D perhaps matches TRBD2 (5 bases). Trimming left V 4 bases short and J 1 base short, with 25 bases between. There are 19 residues in the CDR3. Germline CDR1 is SGHNT and CDR2 is YYREEE (reference sequence). CDR3 loop: CASSRELVGVLTGTDTQYF. CDR3 coding DNA: TGTGCCAGCAGCCGTGAACTAGTGGGAGTTTTGACGGGCACAGATACGCAGTATTTT.

Many counts were recorded for this clonotype. V and J are TRBV4-1 and TRBJ2-1; the match to TRBD2 covers 9 bases. V was clipped by 5 bases and J by 8 bases; unmatched bases: 10. The CDR3 totals 15 residues. The germline V gene has CDR1 MGHRA and CDR2 YSYEKL. The CDR3 DNA sequence: TGCGCCAGCAGCTTTACCGGGACTAGCTTCGATGAGCAGTTCTTC. Encoded protein: CASSFTGTSFDEQFF.

Comment on this clonotype: At one of its ends the junction is not consistent with the germline gene, which may arise from a read error. The V and J genes are TRBV11-3 and TRBJ2-2; 11 nucleotides match TRBD1. The germline V gene encodes CDR1 SGHNT and CDR2 YENEEA. The CDR3 covers 16 residues. The CDR3 here is CPSSGQGAAGTGKLFF. As DNA, the CDR3 is TGTCCCAGCAGCGGACAGGGGGCTGCAGGGACCGGGAAGCTGTTTTTT. Looking up the rest from reference TRBV11-3 and TRBJ2-2 gives the full variable domain: EAGVVQSPRYKIIEKKQPVAFWCNPISGHNTLYWYLQNLGQGPELLIRYENEEAVDDSQLPKDRFSAERLKGVDSTLKIQPAELGDSAVYLCPSSGQGAAGTGKLFFGEGSRLTVL.

This chain links TRBV5-1 with TRBJ1-4; D not certain. The CDR3 contains 14 residues. V gave up 2 bases and J gave up 7 bases, with 12 bases separating them. CDR1 SGHRS and CDR2 YFSETQ come from the germline V gene. The DNA of the CDR3 is TGCGCCAGCAGCTTTCAAGGGTCGGCTGAAAAACTGTTTTTT. Its translation: CASSFQGSAEKLFF.

Details on this clonotype: Given the absence of the conserved phenylalanine or tryptophan at the CDR3 end, a read error is likely. The genes are TRBV12-3 or TRBV12-4 and TRBJ1-1, with D unclear. V gave up 7 bases and J gave up 2 bases, with 11 bases separating them. The CDR3 covers 13 residues. CDR3 nucleotides: TGTGCCAGCATCGACACAGCCAACACTGAAGCTTTCTCT. Its translation: CASIDTANTEAFS.

Remarks on this clonotype: One end of the junction does not line up with germline, which may come from a read error. The J gene is TRBJ2-2, the V gene TRBV11-1; 7 bases map to TRBD1. Germline V gene sequence: CDR1 SGHAT, CDR2 FQDESV (reference sequence). The CDR3 sequence is 15 residues long. CDR3 region: CASSPSPQGIGELFF. CDR3 in DNA: TGTGCCAGCAGCCCAAGCCCACAGGGGATTGGGGAGCTATTTTTT.

This clonotype has only a few counts. At one of its ends the junction is not consistent with the germline gene, which may arise from a read error. The chain carries TRBV11-2 and TRBJ2-2; TRBD2 matches at 8 bases. This CDR3 contains 15 residues. Germline V gene lookup returns CDR1 SGHAT and CDR2 FQNNGV. CDR3: CVSSLKAGVTGELFF. The DNA of the CDR3 is TGTGTCAGCAGCTTAAAAGCGGGGGTAACCGGGGAGTTGTTTTTT.

On this clonotype: It may be a read error: a sequence one base away is much more abundant. The rearrangement uses TRBV6-2 or TRBV6-3 and TRBJ2-7; 8 bases line up with TRBD2. Per the germline V gene, CDR1 is MNHEY and CDR2 is SVGEGT. This CDR3 contains 14 residues. The CDR3 loop is CVSNPSGSGTEQYF. For the CDR3, the DNA is TGTGTCAGCAACCCAAGTGGTAGCGGGACCGAGCAGTACTTC.

As regards this clonotype: An end of the junction differs from the germline gene, which may be a read error. In nucleotides, the CDR3 is TGTGCCAGCAGCTTTCTTTCACAGGATGGAGATACGCGGTATTTT. Protein product: CASSFLSQDGDTRYF. The chain couples TRBV11-2 to TRBJ2-3, with a tentative D call TRBD1 (5 bases). This CDR3 region has 15 residues. Looked up from germline, CDR1 is SGHAT and CDR2 is FQNNGV.

The rearrangement joins TRBV6-4 to TRBJ2-3, with 7 bases identical to TRBD2. This CDR3 is built from 14 residues. The V gene's germline CDR1 is MRHNA and CDR2 SNTAGT. V was pared by 3 bases and J by 0 bases, with 0 bases of the junction left unmatched. CDR3 region: CASSEAGSTDTQYF. CDR3 coding DNA: TGTGCCAGCAGTGAAGCGGGGAGCACAGATACGCAGTATTTT.